This T cell receptor (beta chain) is drawn from a study of a mutant IDH1 vaccine in newly diagnosed glioma. Study conclusions and caveats: Pseudoprogression looked unconnected to shifts in top peripheral T cell clonotypes.

Time point given: week 35, safety follow-up. Each dose of the vaccine consisted of 300 ug of mutant IDH1 20-mer peptide, with topical imiquimod. New WHO grade 3 or 4 IDH1-mutant, ATRX-lost astrocytomas were present in all donors. This clone was observed a handful of times. Antigen specificity is unknown. This CDR3 region has 13 residues. Trimming cost V 0 bases and J 3 bases, with 6 bases left between them. Germline CDR1 is SGDLS and CDR2 is YYNGEE. The method was immunoSEQ multiplex PCR; TCRdb's version includes in-frame clones alone and lacks a portion of them. The profile covers 50,000 to 75,000 clones, with 74% appearing a single time and roughly 5% taken by the ten largest.

The specimen comprised PBMCs, sampled from a glioma patient whose treatment included an IDH1 peptide vaccine. This clonotype was obtained from a man aged 45-65 years with glioma. The V call is TRBV9, the J call TRBJ1-1; perhaps TRBD1 as D (5 bases). CDR3 DNA: TGTGCCAGCAGCGTAGAAGGGGACACTGAAGCTTTCTTT. Amino acids: CASSVEGDTEAFF.